The source of this T cell receptor (beta chain) is a study of neurological immune-mediated disorders. Trimming took off 4 bases at V and 2 bases at J, with 6 bases between the two ends. The CDR3 spans 12 residues. The germline V gene has CDR1 DFQATT and CDR2 SNEGSKA (reference sequence). Points on this clonotype: Antigen unknown.

Unsorted libraries were prepared from 2 million PBMCs held at -80 C. TCRdb re-derived calls from the 5' RACE reads in MiXCR, one entry per CDR3 protein. This sample carries around 66,000 distinct CDR3 sequences, around 5.2% of them seen once, and the ten largest clones take over 2.5%. General study points: The multiple sclerosis repertoire cluster had no clinical or MRI feature associated with it.

Sequenced input: PBMCs. The chain is built from TRBV20-1 and TRBJ1-5, with D maybe TRBD1 (6 bases). This sequence was found in a woman under 40 with multiple sclerosis. The CDR3 sequence is CSATGGNQPQHF. CDR3 bases: TGCAGTGCTACAGGGGGCAATCAGCCCCAGCATTTT.